This TCR beta chain comes out of a study of molecular identifiers for immune sequencing clone quantification. Study-wide results and limits: Highly expanded clone sizes could be underestimated by identical TCR molecules that share a barcode.

CDR3 length: 12 residues. From germline, CDR1 is SNHLY and CDR2 FYNNEI. V gave up 11 bases and J gave up 4 bases, with 12 bases separating them. Libraries of naive CD8 cells were prepared from around 20,000 to 990,000 sorted cells using 10%, 30% or 50% RNA. This clonotype was found a few times. Its antigen remains unidentified. MiXCR, applied by TCRdb to the PCR reads, yields one record per CDR3 protein. The sample yields about 100,000 distinct CDR3 sequences, roughly a third seen once. Sequencing was done on a sample of naive CD8+ T cells from blood, with Jurkat cell RNA spiked in. Documented subset: FACS-sorted CD8+CD4-CCR7+CD45RA+ naive T cells. The chain employs TRBV2 and TRBJ2-1; D is unresolved. The sequence came from a human donor in good health. Some libraries in this study had Jurkat cell RNA spiked in. The chain's CDR3 is CALGPLYNEQFF. The CDR3 DNA sequence: TGTGCCCTGGGCCCCTTGTACAATGAGCAGTTCTTC.